One sample yielded the 15 T cell receptor beta chains listed below, sequenced in a study of OX40 agonist ivuxolimab in advanced cancers. Assay: immunoSEQ multiplex PCR; the TCRdb copy retains only in-frame clones and omits some. The sample has over a hundred clones; about 89% are singletons. This sample comprised CD4+ or CD8+ T cells sorted from blood, obtained in a trial of the OX40 agonist ivuxolimab. All receptors come from an adult with an advanced solid tumor such as melanoma, head and neck, liver or kidney cancer.

The count of this clone is one. V is TRBV23-1 and J is TRBJ2-3; possible D gene TRBD1, 5 bases. TRBV23-1 is given ORF status, its function remaining uncertain. Between the trimmed V and J ends, which lost 0 bases and 3 bases, there was a span of 10 bases. The CDR3 totals 15 residues. This chain's CDR3 is CASSQSTQETDTQYF. The CDR3, as DNA: TGCGCCAGCAGTCAATCGACACAGGAAACAGATACGCAGTATTTT.

The rearrangement links TRBV15 to TRBJ2-7; 10 bases agree with TRBD2. The trim removed 5 bases at V and 6 bases at J, leaving 7 bases unmatched. Per the germline V gene, CDR1 is LNHNV and CDR2 is YYDKDF (reference sequence). This CDR3 is built from 14 residues. This chain's CDR3 is CATSHKREGTEQYF. The CDR3 coding sequence is TGTGCCACCAGCCACAAGCGGGAGGGGACCGAGCAGTACTTC.

The rearrangement joins TRBV18 to TRBJ2-1, with 10 bases matching TRBD1. The CDR3 covers 15 residues. Germline CDR1 is KGHSH and CDR2 is LQKENI. Trimming at V came to 3 bases and at J to 4 bases, leaving 3 bases not matched to a gene. The CDR3, as DNA: TGTGCCAGCTCACCCTGGGACAGGGGATACAATGAGCAGTTCTTC. This encodes CASSPWDRGYNEQFF.

Regarding this clone: The junction does not match germline at one end; this may be a read error. The chain joins TRBV6-8 to TRBJ2-1, with unresolved D. The CDR3 extends over 16 amino acids. Germline CDR1 is MNHGY and CDR2 is SAAAGT. The chain's CDR3 is CASSDSPESSYNEQFF. The CDR3 DNA reads as TGTGCCAGCAGTGACTCCCCGGAGAGCTCCTACAATGAGCAGTTCTTC.

This clone was picked up a small number of times. Compared with germline, one end of the junction differs, possibly owing to a read error. The genes are TRBV6-8 and TRBJ2-3; D not resolved. The CDR3 is made up of 16 amino acids. Germline V gene sequence: CDR1 MNHGY, CDR2 SAAAGT. CDR3: CASSDSGHGGADTQYF. The CDR3, as DNA: TGTGCCAGCAGTGACTCCGGGCACGGCGGCGCAGATACGCAGTATTTT.

With regard to this clone: One end of the junction fails to match germline, which may point to a read error. The genes are TRBV6-8 and TRBJ2-3, with 9 bases aligning to TRBD2. From germline, CDR1 is MNHGY and CDR2 SAAAGT. This CDR3 is 15 amino acids long. CDR3 residues: CASSDSAGGADTQYF. The CDR3, as DNA: TGTGCCAGCAGTGACTCGGCGGGAGGGGCAGATACGCAGTATTTT.

This sequence joins TRBV6-8 and TRBJ2-7, with D maybe TRBD2 (5 bases). CDR3 length: 12 amino acids. The V gene's germline CDR1 is MNHGY and CDR2 SAAAGT. The germline V and J ends were trimmed by 8 bases and 1 base, with 9 bases remaining between them. In DNA, the CDR3 is TGTGCCAGCCGGGGTACTTCCTACGAGCAGTACTTC. Its protein product is CASRGTSYEQYF.

CDR3: CASSLLGTPQYF. The CDR3 DNA reads TGTGCCAGCAGTTTATTGGGGACCCCGCAGTATTTT. This chain links TRBV6-8 with TRBJ2-3; D may be TRBD1 or TRBD2 (5 bases each). Germline V lookup: CDR1 MNHGY, CDR2 SAAAGT. Trimming cost V 4 bases and J 10 bases, with 12 bases left between them. The CDR3 covers 12 residues.

This clone was found once. The V call is TRBV10-3, the J call TRBJ1-5; D unclear. From germline, CDR1 is ENHRY and CDR2 SYGVKD. The CDR3 contains 14 residues. Between the trimmed V and J ends, which lost 2 bases and 3 bases, there was a span of 8 bases. In DNA form, the CDR3 reads TGTGCCATCAGTGAGACCAGGACCAATCAGCCCCAGCATTTT. It is translated as CAISETRTNQPQHF.

The chain couples TRBV6-8 to TRBJ2-7, with TRBD1 matching 8 bases. Germline assignment: CDR1 MNHGY and CDR2 SAAAGT. There are 14 residues in the CDR3. Trimming removed 6 bases from V and 7 bases from J; junction bases left unmatched: 11. In DNA, the CDR3 is TGTGCCAGCAGGAAGGACAGGGCTGGAGTAGAGCAGTACTTC. Encoded protein: CASRKDRAGVEQYF.

J is TRBJ2-4 and V is TRBV10-2; 7 bases are a match to TRBD1. CDR1 and CDR2 from the germline V gene are WSHSY and SAAADI. The CDR3 contains 14 residues. V lost 0 bases and J lost 12; bases outside the gene matches: 8. The CDR3 DNA follows: TGCGCCAGCAGTGAGTCGACGACAGGGATCACTCAGTACTTC. Encoded protein: CASSESTTGITQYF.

The chain has TRBV5-1 and TRBJ1-2, with D maybe TRBD1 (5 bases). Trimming pared 6 bases from V and 2 bases from J, leaving 17 bases between. In germline, CDR1 is SGHRS, CDR2 YFSETQ. CDR3 length equals 15 residues. The DNA of the CDR3 is TGCGCCAGCACCCCAATCCGGGACGGAAACTATGGCTACACCTTC. Amino acids: CASTPIRDGNYGYTF.

This chain links TRBV11-3 with TRBJ2-1; the match to TRBD2 covers 10 bases. The trim removed 5 bases at V and 9 bases at J, leaving 10 bases unmatched. The CDR3 spans 15 residues. Germline V gene data show CDR1 as SGHNT and CDR2 as YENEEA. CDR3 residues: CASSPRGTSVIEQFF. CDR3 bases: TGTGCCAGCAGCCCAAGAGGGACTAGCGTTATTGAGCAGTTCTTC.

The genes are TRBV19 and TRBJ2-7; D not certain. The CDR3 has 14 residues. Per the germline V gene, CDR1 is LNHDA and CDR2 is SQIVND (reference sequence). V lost 3 bases and J lost 2, with 11 bases in between. The CDR3 sequence: CASSIGITTYEQYF. Written as DNA, the CDR3 is TGTGCCAGTAGTATCGGCATCACTACCTACGAGCAGTACTTC.

With respect to this clone: A junction end diverges from the germline sequence, so it may reflect a read error. The chain links TRBV18 to TRBJ1-1; D unclear. CDR3 length: 13 residues. Germline-derived CDR1 and CDR2 are KGHSH and LQKENI. This CDR3 is CASSPGRETEAFF. The CDR3 region has the DNA TGTGCCAGTTCACCGGGCCGGGAGACTGAAGCTTTCTTT.